This T cell receptor (beta chain) comes out of a study of T cells after yellow fever vaccination. Findings and limits, study-wide: A large majority of primary-vaccination clones showed up again after the booster (about 96% CD4, about 87% CD8). The secondary response showed a weaker magnitude and a faster peak, day 5 versus 15.

This CDR3 region has 13 residues. V gave up 5 bases and J gave up 6 bases, with 10 bases separating them. CDR1 is MNHEY and CDR2 is SMNVEV in the germline V gene (reference sequence). This clonotype turned up a few times. As yet, its antigen is unknown. 5'RACE template switching generated TCR cDNA, adding a universal primer site and UMIs. MiXCR was run by TCRdb on the 5' RACE reads, yielding one entry per CDR3 protein. The sample consists of 450,000 to 550,000 distinct CDR3 sequences, about 19% of them appearing once. The chain employs TRBV27 and TRBJ2-2, with D hard to call. The sample consisted of PBMCs, taken 15 days after the yellow fever booster vaccination. This TCR derives from a man aged 25 to 45 who received the YFV17D yellow fever vaccine. The DNA of the CDR3 is TGTGCCAGCAGTGGGTTTAGCCCCGGGGAGCTGTTTTTT. Its translation: CASSGFSPGELFF.